The source of this T cell receptor (beta chain) is a study of OX40 agonist ivuxolimab in advanced cancers. The overall study: Patients received intravenous ivuxolimab every 2 weeks at 0.01 to 10 mg/kg. Dose-escalation patients had hepatocellular carcinoma, melanoma, renal cell or head and neck cancer. Partial response was recorded in three patients: one hepatocellular carcinoma and two cutaneous melanoma cases.

Sequencing used immunoSEQ multiplex PCR; TCRdb keeps in-frame clones, though not all of them. The data contain 65,000 to 85,000 clones, more than 75% of them singletons. CDR1 is MNHNY and CDR2 is SVGAGI in the germline V gene (reference sequence). Unmatched junction bases numbered 9, after V lost 5 bases and J lost 5 bases. CDR3 length: 15 amino acids. The study's findings and limits: More expanded clones were seen, on average, in CD8+ T cells than in CD4+.

As to this clone: Its antigen is still unknown.

The chain joins TRBV6-6 to TRBJ2-7, with 10 bases lining up with TRBD1. This sequence was found in an adult with an advanced solid tumor such as melanoma, head and neck, liver or kidney cancer. Sequencing was performed on CD4+ or CD8+ T cells sorted from blood, taken in a trial of the OX40 agonist ivuxolimab. The CDR3 loop is CASSRAGTGVHEQYF. In DNA, the CDR3 is TGTGCCAGCAGTAGGGCCGGGACAGGGGTCCACGAGCAGTACTTC.